This T cell receptor (beta chain) was sequenced during a study of shared clonotypes between healthy human individuals (TCRdb year 2020). Regarding the research as a whole: The cohort comprised a couple of women and a few men aged 18 to 49 years. Leukapheresis yielded between about 0.85 and 10 billion PBMCs per donor. The study deeply sequenced blood TCR repertoires of about 5 healthy adults to estimate repertoire size and the extent of clonotype sharing between individuals. Per donor, three plates each were used for CD4 naive and CD4 memory, two for CD8 naive, and one for CD8 memory. To increase sequencing depth and limit assay-specific biases, different laboratories used diverse techniques to prepare libraries and sequence TCR repertoires. What the work shows at the level of the full study, not this receptor alone: Clonotypes shared by all four sorted-subset donors showed higher generation probabilities than non-shared clonotypes. About 5% of naive CD4, around 3.5% of naive CD8, approximately 2% of memory CD4, and about 0.4% of memory CD8 clonotypes were shared across several donors. Sampling was restricted to blood, and TCR repertoires in tissue are likely to differ from TCR repertoires in blood. Because the study included only a small number of donors, the genetic and exposure-history diversity represented was limited. Rarefaction of sorted-subset datasets indicated incomplete sequencing despite the large sequencing depth. Pairwise subsampling indicated that sequencing depth was expected to affect the degree of clonotype sharing among donors. Naive subsets generally had larger estimated clonotype richness than memory subsets did.

Healthy HIV-negative adults with no recently reported acute infections or vaccinations were included as donors. All donors were Caucasian adults living in Nashville, Tennessee, USA. Magnetic negative selection was used to enrich CD4+ T cells, after which naive cells were positively selected on CD45RA and the negative fraction became the memory subset. Blood was collected by leukapheresis, and PBMCs were isolated by Ficoll-Histopaque density gradient centrifugation and then cryopreserved in liquid nitrogen vapor phase. Purity and quantity of every magnetically sorted T cell population were checked by analytical flow cytometry. Genomic DNA was isolated from every sorted fraction and measured by UV absorbance on a Nanodrop 2000c. Its CDR3 holds 17 amino acids, cysteine through phenylalanine. CDR3 DNA is the only sequence kept; it has 51 bases, read in frame from the first base. V was cut back by 2 bases and J by 3 bases, leaving a gap of 18 bases between them. Via the germline V gene (reference sequence), CDR1 is SGHKS and CDR2 YYEKEE.

In regard to this clone: Its antigen is currently not known. The sample holds no much larger clone one base away, and base qualities are not on file.

TCR CDR3 regions were amplified from genomic DNA by multiplex PCR using the deep immunoSEQ assay. Extracted genomic DNA from each cell subset was spread evenly across all wells of several immunoSEQ 96-well plates, with each plate serving as a replicate. For sorted subsets, each replicate PCR was loaded with approximately 200 ng genomic DNA, equivalent to 30,000 or so T cell genomes. Purified libraries were measured with a Qubit 3.0 fluorometer, size-checked on a Bioanalyzer 2100, and measured again with the KAPA Library Quantification kit. A separate single-read 150-cycle Illumina NextSeq 550 flow cell was used to sequence each immunoSEQ 96-well plate. In the original analysis: Because only junctional sequences without quality scores were contained in the immunoSEQ output, filtering matching that applied to full-length reads could not be performed. To assign V/J genes and CDR3, sequences were annotated against IMGT germline references using PyIR, a Python wrapper for IgBLAST v1.9. Reads with weak V/J assignments (E-value above 1e-6), missing CDR3, stop codons, out-of-frame junctions, or ambiguous translated residues were removed. V3J clonotypes were defined as sequences sharing the same inferred V gene, J gene, and CDR3 amino acid sequence. The percentage overlap between two repertoires was calculated by dividing the number of shared unique clonotypes by the size of the smaller repertoire. RTK rarefaction, the Chao1 estimator, and Recon v2.1 estimates of unobserved clonotypes were used to assess repertoire richness. Generation probabilities were computed with OLGA for all TCRbeta clonotypes obtained by the gDNA method from several donors. The clones in this table, taken by TCRdb from immuneACCESS, are in-frame only. Not every clone is retained; where verified, under half of the shortfall comes from an unresolved V gene, and the cause of the rest is unknown. The V and J calls and clone size come from that table; D and trimming were worked out from the DNA. This sample comprises some 1.5 million clones, approximately 97% of them detected only once. The ten most abundant clones make up roughly 1.2% of the sample.

Recombination linked TRBV5-5 to TRBJ2-1; TRBD2 might be the D gene, on 6 matching bases. The receptor's source is a man aged 25 to 40 in good health. Input material: naive CD4+ T cells sorted from blood. According to the study, the label for this sample's cell subset or site signals: CD45RA+ positively selected. DNA sequence: TGTGCCAGCAGCTTCAAGCAAACTAGCCTGGGCTACAATGAGCAGTTCTTC. The resulting protein is CASSFKQTSLGYNEQFF.